The following is a T cell receptor beta chain sequence with its context. CDR1 is PRHDT, CDR2 FYEKMQ, per germline (reference sequence). V shed 4 bases and J 3 bases; nucleotides not matched to a gene: 2. The CDR3 sequence is 13 residues long. Libraries were prepared by immunoSEQ multiplex PCR; TCRdb keeps only in-frame clonotypes and omits some of them. The table lists fewer than 300,000 clones, around 85% of them singletons, with around 1% in the top ten. The record originates from a study of blood T cell repertoires in COVID-19. The wider study: Some COVID-19 samples were acute and others convalescent; all came from the United States, Italy and Spain.

Sample: peripheral blood. This chain links TRBV13 with TRBJ1-2; 7 nucleotides line up with TRBD1. This TCR came from a human donor with COVID-19, enrolled during active disease. The donor label of this sample is uncertain. This chain's CDR3 is CASSYQGDYGYTF. The CDR3 coding sequence is TGTGCCAGCAGCTACCAGGGGGACTATGGCTACACCTTC.